Presented here are 26 T cell receptor beta chains from one specimen sequenced in a study of T cell responses to AZD1222 COVID-19 vaccine. TCRdb's table, derived via immunoSEQ multiplex PCR, lists solely in-frame clones and lacks some. The repertoire has about 150,000 clones, 80% to 90% of them found once; the top ten carry 1.5% to 2%. The input for sequencing was peripheral blood, taken on day 0 of AZD1222 vaccination. The receptors derive from an adult in good health.

The chain links TRBV4-1 to TRBJ1-2, with a tentative D call TRBD1 (5 bases). The V gene's germline CDR1 is MGHRA and CDR2 YSYEKL. The ends were cut back, 0 bases at V and 2 bases at J, with 13 bases in the middle. The CDR3 has 16 residues. This CDR3 is CASSQDGGPGNYGYTF. The CDR3 nucleotides read TGCGCCAGCAGCCAAGACGGGGGACCTGGGAACTATGGCTACACCTTC.

This chain uses TRBV25-1 with TRBJ2-1; the D is unclear. The CDR3 length is 15 residues. V was cut by 8 bases and J by 4 bases, with 18 bases left in between. Germline V lookup: CDR1 MGHDK, CDR2 SYGVNS. The CDR3, as DNA: TGTGCCAGCGGAAGGAGTACCGTAGGGTACAATGAGCAGTTCTTC. Amino acid sequence: CASGRSTVGYNEQFF.

V and J are TRBV7-2 and TRBJ1-1, with TRBD1 matching 9 bases. The CDR3 contains 14 residues. V shed 4 bases, J shed 6 bases, and the junction held 6 bases outside the gene matches. CDR1 is SGHTA, CDR2 FQGNSA, per germline. CDR3 nucleotides: TGTGCCAGCAGCTACAGGGGGCGATTAGCTGAAGCTTTCTTT. It codes for CASSYRGRLAEAFF.

The V call is TRBV14, the J call TRBJ2-2, with 9 bases fitting TRBD1. Losses at the gene ends were 4 bases for V and 4 bases for J; bases not matched to a gene: 10. The germline V gene encodes CDR1 SGHDN and CDR2 FVKESK. There are 17 residues in the CDR3. In nucleotides, the CDR3 is TGTGCCAGCAGCCCCGTCCCCGGGACAGGGCCCACCGGGGAGCTGTTTTTT. This encodes CASSPVPGTGPTGELFF.

The CDR3 nucleotides are TGTGCCAGCAGCTTAGGAGGGGCGGACACTGAAGCTTTCTTT. This codes for CASSLGGADTEAFF. The chain is built from TRBV7-9 and TRBJ1-1; tentative D call: TRBD1 (5 bases). CDR3 length: 14 residues. Trimming cost V 1 base and J 3 bases, with 9 bases left between them. CDR1 is SEHNR, CDR2 FQNEAQ, per germline (reference sequence).

CDR3 sequence: CASSRSGGAWTEAFF. CDR3 DNA: TGTGCCAGCAGTCGCTCCGGGGGGGCTTGGACTGAAGCTTTCTTT. This chain links TRBV3-1 (or the pseudogene TRBV3-2) with TRBJ1-1, with a tentative D call TRBD1 (6 bases). With 6 bases removed from V and 5 bases from J, the gap between germline ends came to 19 bases. CDR3 length: 15 amino acids. CDR1 and CDR2 (germline): LGHDT, YNNKEL (reference sequence).

This chain links TRBV7-2 with TRBJ1-1, with a possible D match to TRBD1 (6 bases). Per the germline V gene, CDR1 is SGHTA and CDR2 is FQGNSA. This CDR3 spans 12 amino acids. Trimming removed 1 base at V and 12 bases at J, with 12 bases between. The CDR3 spells CASSLDREVSFF. Here the CDR3 DNA reads TGTGCCAGCAGCTTAGACAGGGAAGTTTCTTTCTTT.

The chain joins TRBV27 to TRBJ2-3; the match to TRBD2 covers 9 bases. Unmatched junction bases numbered 5, after V lost 1 base and J lost 3 bases. The CDR3 covers 16 residues. The germline gives CDR1 MNHEY, CDR2 SMNVEV (reference sequence). The CDR3 sequence is CASSLLGTSTTDTQYF. The CDR3 DNA reads as TGTGCCAGCAGTTTATTGGGGACTAGCACGACAGATACGCAGTATTTT.

This sequence joins TRBV6-5 and TRBJ2-7, with 8 nucleotides matching TRBD2. The V gene end was trimmed by 9 bases and the J gene end by 7 bases; junction bases not matched to a gene: 14. Per the germline V gene, CDR1 is MNHEY and CDR2 is SVGAGI. The CDR3 is made up of 14 amino acids. DNA for the CDR3: TGTGCCAGGCCCGGGGGGGGCGCGTCGGGTGAGCAGTACTTC. As protein: CARPGGGASGEQYF.

The chain combines TRBV5-1 with TRBJ2-2; D may be TRBD2 (6 bases). V shed 0 bases and J shed 4 bases, with 10 bases lying between them. This CDR3 has 15 residues. Germline CDR1 reads SGHRS; CDR2 reads YFSETQ. CDR3 region: CASSLGSGTTGELFF. CDR3 nucleotides: TGCGCCAGCAGCTTGGGTAGCGGAACCACCGGGGAGCTGTTTTTT.

The CDR3: CASSRLGAASYEQYF. CDR3 nucleotide sequence: TGTGCCAGCAGTCGCCTAGGGGCCGCGTCCTACGAGCAGTACTTC. This chain connects TRBV27 to TRBJ2-7; D possibly corresponds to TRBD1 (5 bases). The CDR3 runs 15 residues. CDR1 is MNHEY, CDR2 SMNVEV, per germline (reference sequence). V gave up 5 bases and J gave up 1 base, with 15 bases separating them.

This chain uses TRBV28 with TRBJ2-6; 7 bases align to TRBD1. The CDR3 totals 18 residues. The V gene's germline CDR1 is MDHEN and CDR2 SYDVKM. V was pared by 4 bases and J by 4 bases, with 13 bases of the junction left unmatched. The CDR3 spells CASSSPGQSGWGANVLTF. Here the CDR3 DNA reads TGTGCCAGCAGTTCTCCGGGACAGTCCGGGTGGGGGGCCAACGTCCTGACTTTC.

The chain joins TRBV9 to TRBJ1-2, with 10 bases matching TRBD1. V shed 3 bases, J shed 5 bases, and the junction held 4 bases outside the gene matches. The CDR3 length is 14 residues. Looked up from germline, CDR1 is SGDLS and CDR2 is YYNGEE. The CDR3 DNA follows: TGTGCCAGCAGCGGGGACAGGGGAATTTATGGCTACACCTTC. Its translation is CASSGDRGIYGYTF.

This chain uses TRBV29-1 with TRBJ1-1; D remains unclear. Trimming pared 3 bases from V and 3 bases from J, leaving 11 bases between. The germline V gene has CDR1 SQVTM and CDR2 ANQGSEA. The CDR3 spans 13 residues. This CDR3 is CSVEFSRYTEAFF. CDR3 bases: TGCAGCGTTGAGTTTAGTCGGTACACTGAAGCTTTCTTT.

The V call is TRBV19, the J call TRBJ1-3; no clear D. The CDR3 has 12 residues. Trimming removed 3 bases from V and 3 bases from J, with 3 bases in between. Germline assignment: CDR1 LNHDA and CDR2 SQIVND (reference sequence). The CDR3 DNA reads as TGTGCCAGTAGTATCGTTGGAAACACCATATATTTT. As protein: CASSIVGNTIYF.

V usage is TRBV5-4 and J usage is TRBJ2-5; D uncertain. Looked up from germline, CDR1 is SGHNT and CDR2 is YYREEE (reference sequence). V was shortened by 3 bases and J by 1 base, with 16 bases between the two germline ends. The CDR3 length is 16 residues. For the CDR3, the DNA is TGTGCCAGCAGCTACCGACCAATACTCCCCCAAGAGACCCAGTACTTC. Its protein product is CASSYRPILPQETQYF.

This sequence joins TRBV10-3 and TRBJ1-1; D is perhaps TRBD1 (6 bases). Germline V gene sequence: CDR1 ENHRY, CDR2 SYGVKD. V was cut by 7 bases and J by 4 bases, with 13 bases left in between. The CDR3 runs 13 residues. The CDR3 reads CAITNFRGTEAFF. CDR3 nucleotides: TGTGCCATCACCAACTTCAGGGGCACTGAAGCTTTCTTT.

The genes are TRBV21-1 and TRBJ1-2; the tabulated D call, TRBD1, remains unverified against the DNA. TRBV21-1 is deemed a pseudogene. The CDR3 extends over 14 amino acids. CDR3 nucleotides: TGTGCCGGGGACCGACAGGCTCGAACGGGGGGCTACACCTTC. Amino acid sequence: CAGDRQARTGGYTF.

This chain links TRBV29-1 with TRBJ2-3, with a tentative D call TRBD2 (6 bases). Between the trimmed V and J ends, which lost 1 base and 5 bases, there was a span of 16 bases. The CDR3 extends over 15 amino acids. Germline V CDR1 and CDR2: SQVTM, ANQGSEA. CDR3 in amino acids: CSVEGAAEGRDTQYF. CDR3 coding DNA: TGCAGCGTTGAAGGAGCGGCGGAGGGCCGAGATACGCAGTATTTT.

The chain uses TRBV15 and TRBJ1-5, with D hard to call. Germline lookup yields CDR1 LNHNV and CDR2 YYDKDF (reference sequence). With 1 base removed from V and 2 bases from J, the gap between germline ends came to 9 bases. This CDR3 region has 15 residues. CDR3 DNA: TGTGCCACCAGCAGAGTAAGCGAGGGCAATCAGCCCCAGCATTTT. Translation: CATSRVSEGNQPQHF.

This clone was seen once. The chain links TRBV28 to TRBJ1-4, with 8 nucleotides matching TRBD1. The V and J ends lost 10 bases and 4 bases, in that order; junction bases with no gene match: 11. From germline, CDR1 is MDHEN and CDR2 SYDVKM. The CDR3 has 15 amino acids. In nucleotides, the CDR3 is TGTGCCATCAAACCGGACAGGGTTAATAATGAAAAACTGTTTTTT. Its protein product is CAIKPDRVNNEKLFF.

The CDR3 spells CSATVSYGYTF. In nucleotides, the CDR3 is TGCAGTGCTACCGTATCATATGGCTACACCTTC. The gene calls are TRBV20-1 and TRBJ1-2; D is unclear. This CDR3 has 11 amino acids. Between the trimmed V and J ends, which lost 4 bases and 5 bases, there was a span of 8 bases. Germline V lookup: CDR1 DFQATT, CDR2 SNEGSKA (reference sequence).

The V call is TRBV25-1, the J call TRBJ1-4, with 7 bases that match TRBD1. The junction had 13 bases not matched to a gene; V was cut back by 8 bases and J by 7 bases. The germline V gene has CDR1 MGHDK and CDR2 SYGVNS. This CDR3 has 15 amino acids. The CDR3 DNA reads TGTGCCAGCGCCGAGACAGGGCGCGTTGGTGAAAAACTGTTTTTT. Translation: CASAETGRVGEKLFF.

The chain combines TRBV9 with TRBJ2-5; 9 bases are shared with TRBD2. J was trimmed by 0 bases and V by 2 bases; bases with no gene match: 2. This CDR3 comprises 15 residues. Germline CDR1 and CDR2: SGDLS and YYNGEE. The DNA for the CDR3 is TGTGCCAGCAGCGTCCTAGCGGGGCACCAAGAGACCCAGTACTTC. Its protein is CASSVLAGHQETQYF.

This chain joins TRBV19 and TRBJ2-2; tentative D call: TRBD1 (6 bases). CDR3 length: 14 residues. Germline CDR1 and CDR2: LNHDA and SQIVND (reference sequence). V was cut by 8 bases and J by 8 bases, with 18 bases left in between. The CDR3 reads CASAPGQSFGELFF. CDR3 sequence (DNA): TGTGCCAGTGCCCCGGGACAAAGTTTTGGGGAGCTGTTTTTT. Filled out from reference TRBV19 and TRBJ2-2, the complete variable domain reads DGGITQSPKYLFRKEGQNVTLSCEQNLNHDAMYWYRQDPGQGLRLIYYSQIVNDFQKGDIAEGYSVSREKKESFPLTVTSAQKNPTAFYLCASAPGQSFGELFFGEGSRLTVL.

This sequence joins TRBV28 and TRBJ1-1, with D uncertain. Germline CDR1 is MDHEN and CDR2 is SYDVKM. V was clipped by 1 base and J by 2 bases, with 11 bases between them. This CDR3 contains 15 residues. DNA of the CDR3: TGTGCCAGCAGTTTATTGGCAGGCCCTAACACTGAAGCTTTCTTT. Amino acids: CASSLLAGPNTEAFF. Complete variable domain (other parts from reference TRBV28 and TRBJ1-1): DVKVTQSSRYLVKRTGEKVFLECVQDMDHENMFWYRQDPGLGLRLIYFSYDVKMKEKGDIPEGYSVSREKKERFSLILESASTNQTSMYLCASSLLAGPNTEAFFGQGTRLTVV.